These T cell receptor beta chains were read from a single sample in a study of shared clonotypes between healthy human individuals. The repertoire was sequenced with immunoSEQ multiplex PCR; TCRdb's copy has only in-frame clones and lacks some. The sample includes around 2,000,000 clones, roughly 94% seen only once; the top ten take approximately 1%. The sample was naive CD8+ T cells sorted from blood. These receptors all stem from a man aged 18 to 30 in good health. The CDR3 runs from the conserved cysteine through the conserved F or W. The D gene is left open where the match is weak. The listing skips clone size in some rows; elsewhere it reads once, few, many or a size class.

TRBV18	TRBD1	-	TRBJ2-7	TGTGCCAGCTCACTCGACAGGGGGCTGAACGAGCAGTACTTC	CASSLDRGLNEQYF
TRBV10-2	-	-	TRBJ1-5	TGCGCCAGCAGTGCAATGCCACAGGGCCCAAATCAGCCCCAGCATTTT	CASSAMPQGPNQPQHF
TRBV27	-	-	TRBJ2-1	TGTGCCAGCAGAGGTTTCGCCTACAATGAGCAGTTCTTC	CASRGFAYNEQFF
TRBV6-1	-	-	TRBJ2-7	TGTGCCAGCAGTGGAGGTCGGTTCTCCTACGAGCAGTACTTC	CASSGGRFSYEQYF
TRBV21-1	-	-	TRBJ1-3	TGTGCCAGCAGCTTCCAGGGGCAGGGGCCAGGAAACACCATATATTTT	CASSFQGQGPGNTIYF
TRBV2	-	few	TRBJ1-3	TGTGCCAGCAGTGAAGCGCAGTTAACCATATATTTT	CASSEAQLTIYF
TRBV9	-	-	TRBJ1-1	TGTGCCAGCAGCAGGGGTACTGAAGCTTTCTTT	CASSRGTEAFF
TRBV7-9	-	-	TRBJ2-5	TGTGCCAGCAGACGAATACAAGAGACCCAGTACTTC	CASRRIQETQYF
TRBV27	-	once	TRBJ1-2	TGTGCCAGCAGTTTAATCCCTACACAAAGCTATGGCTACACCTTC	CASSLIPTQSYGYTF
TRBV5-4	TRBD1	-	TRBJ1-1	TGTGCCAGCAGCTTGCAGGGGGCGGCGAGCACTGAAGCTTTCTTT	CASSLQGAASTEAFF
TRBV10-2	TRBD1	-	TRBJ2-7	TGCGCCAGCAGTGTAGGACAGGCTACCTACGAGCAGTACTTC	CASSVGQATYEQYF
TRBV7-2	-	-	TRBJ2-1	TGTGCCAGCAGCGAGGGTTTGGGACTTAGGGGGAGTGAGCAGTTCTTC	CASSEGLGLRGSEQFF
TRBV4-3	TRBD2	-	TRBJ2-1	TGCGCCAGCAGCCAAGATTACCCCCCTAGCGGGAGAAACAATGAGCAGTTCTTC	CASSQDYPPSGRNNEQFF
TRBV19	-	-	TRBJ2-5	TGTGCCAGTAGTATGTCGGAACAAGAGACCCAGTACTTC	CASSMSEQETQYF
TRBV7-8	-	once	TRBJ2-7	TGTGCCAGCAGCCTCGAAATAAGGAGAGTATGGGACGGTTCCTACGAGCAGTACTTC	CASSLEIRRVWDGSYEQYF
TRBV13	-	-	TRBJ2-4	TGTGCCAGCAGCGCAATACTAGCCAAAAACATTCAGTACTTC	CASSAILAKNIQYF
TRBV6-5	-	-	TRBJ1-6	TGTGCCAGCAGTTTGGGACCAGATAATTCACCCCTCCACTTT	CASSLGPDNSPLHF
TRBV27	TRBD2	-	TRBJ2-7	TGTGCCAGCAGTTTAACGGGGGGGCGGGAGCAGTACTTC	CASSLTGGREQYF
TRBV9	-	-	TRBJ2-1	TGTGCCAGCAGCGTCGGGGCTAGCTTACTACTTGGGTCCTACAATGAGCAGTTCTTC	CASSVGASLLLGSYNEQFF
TRBV28	-	-	TRBJ1-1	TGTGCCAGCAGTTCTTACGGCACTGAAGCTTTCTTT	CASSSYGTEAFF
TRBV2	-	once	TRBJ2-7	TGTGCCAGCGAAGGACGGACCTACGAGCAGTACTTC	CASEGRTYEQYF
TRBV7-9	-	-	TRBJ2-1	TGTGCCAGCAGCTTAGCGATCGGGCTAGTAACTTACAATGAGCAGTTCTTC	CASSLAIGLVTYNEQFF
TRBV18	-	-	TRBJ1-1	TGTGCCAGCCACCCTCCCGGGTGGAACACTGAAGCTTTCTTT	CASHPPGWNTEAFF